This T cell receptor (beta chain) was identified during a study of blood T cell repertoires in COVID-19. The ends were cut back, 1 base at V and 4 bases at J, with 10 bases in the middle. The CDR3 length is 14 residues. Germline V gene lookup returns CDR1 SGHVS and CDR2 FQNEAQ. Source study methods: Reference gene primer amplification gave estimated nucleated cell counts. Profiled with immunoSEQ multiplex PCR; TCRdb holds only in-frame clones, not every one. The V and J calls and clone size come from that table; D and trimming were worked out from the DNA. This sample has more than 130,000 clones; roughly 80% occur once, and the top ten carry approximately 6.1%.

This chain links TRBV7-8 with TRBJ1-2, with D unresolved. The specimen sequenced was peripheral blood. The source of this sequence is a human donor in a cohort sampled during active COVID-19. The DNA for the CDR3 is TGTGCCAGCAGCTTAGATGAGGATAGCTATGGCTACACCTTC. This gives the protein CASSLDEDSYGYTF. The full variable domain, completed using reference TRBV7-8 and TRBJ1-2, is GAGVSQSPRYKVAKRGQDVALRCDPISGHVSLFWYQQALGQGPEFLTYFQNEAQLDKSGLPSDRFFAERPEGSVSTLKIQRTQQEDSAVYLCASSLDEDSYGYTFGSGTRLTVV.